Shown below are 25 T cell receptor beta chains from a single sample sequenced in a study of blood T cell repertoires in COVID-19. Only in-frame clones appear in the TCRdb table, and some are missing; sequencing was by immunoSEQ multiplex PCR. This sample yields fewer than 300,000 clones, of which approximately 86% are seen a single time; 0.87% belongs to the top ten. The material sequenced was peripheral blood. These TCRs come from a human donor with COVID-19, enrolled during active disease. The donor label of this sample is uncertain.

The chain couples TRBV30 to TRBJ2-2; 11 nucleotides line up with TRBD2. Trimming took 3 bases from V and 5 from J; bases not matched to a gene: 8. Germline CDR1 reads GTSNPN; CDR2 reads SVGIG (reference sequence). The CDR3 sequence is 16 residues long. CDR3 nucleotide sequence: TGTGCCTGGAGAGGGGGACTAGCGGTACCTACCGGGGAGCTGTTTTTT. Its translation: CAWRGGLAVPTGELFF.

V gene TRBV6-2 or TRBV6-3 combines with J gene TRBJ2-1; 9 nucleotides agree with TRBD2. The CDR3 covers 14 residues. Germline V gene lookup returns CDR1 MNHEY and CDR2 SVGEGT. Trimming removed 6 bases from V and 4 bases from J; junction bases left unmatched: 4. The CDR3 DNA sequence: TGTGCCAGCAGACCTAGCGGGGATTACAATGAGCAGTTCTTC. Its protein is CASRPSGDYNEQFF.

The V and J genes are TRBV4-2 and TRBJ2-3; 10 positions agree with TRBD2. This CDR3 contains 20 residues. Per germline, CDR1 LGHNA and CDR2 YNFKEQ. Trimming removed 1 base from V and 0 bases from J; junction bases left unmatched: 13. CDR3 DNA: TGTGCCAGCAGCCAAGGGGTTTCGCTAGCGGGAGATCCCAGCACAGATACGCAGTATTTT. Protein sequence: CASSQGVSLAGDPSTDTQYF.

The chain combines TRBV9 with TRBJ2-3, with a weak D call TRBD2 (5 bases). Germline values: CDR1 SGDLS, CDR2 YYNGEE. V shed 3 bases and J shed 0 bases, with 14 bases lying between them. CDR3 length: 16 residues. The CDR3 nucleotides are TGTGCCAGCAGCGAGGGTGGCGGGCCTAGCACAGATACGCAGTATTTT. Its translation: CASSEGGGPSTDTQYF.

The chain links TRBV28 to TRBJ2-7; D gene ambiguous. Germline V CDR1 and CDR2: MDHEN, SYDVKM. V gave up 3 bases and J gave up 1 base, with 4 bases separating them. This CDR3 spans 12 amino acids. This CDR3 is CASSFASYEQYF. The CDR3 DNA reads TGTGCCAGCAGTTTCGCGTCCTACGAGCAGTACTTC. Full variable domain (outside the CDR3, taken from reference TRBV28 and TRBJ2-7): DVKVTQSSRYLVKRTGEKVFLECVQDMDHENMFWYRQDPGLGLRLIYFSYDVKMKEKGDIPEGYSVSREKKERFSLILESASTNQTSMYLCASSFASYEQYFGPGTRLTVT.

The chain couples TRBV21-1 to TRBJ2-2; no DNA check was done on the table's D call, TRBD2. TRBV21-1 is termed a pseudogene. This CDR3 has 15 amino acids. CDR3 residues: CASSKARREYGELFF. DNA for the CDR3: TGTGCCAGCAGCAAAGCTAGACGGGAATACGGGGAGCTGTTTTTT.

This chain uses TRBV6-5 with TRBJ1-2, with 7 nucleotides matching TRBD1. The CDR3 covers 14 residues. V dropped 0 bases and J dropped 2; count of bases not matched to a gene: 0. In germline, CDR1 is MNHEY, CDR2 SVGAGI. CDR3 coding DNA: TGTGCCAGCAGTTACTCCAGGGGGAACTATGGCTACACCTTC. Protein product: CASSYSRGNYGYTF.

The rearrangement uses TRBV11-1 and TRBJ2-1, with a weak D call TRBD2 (6 bases). This CDR3 comprises 15 residues. The V and J ends lost 4 bases and 9 bases respectively, with 19 bases between them. Germline V gene sequence: CDR1 SGHAT, CDR2 FQDESV (reference sequence). The DNA of the CDR3 is TGTGCCAGCAGCTGGGGGGTCAACCTTCGAGGTGAGCAGTTCTTC. Amino acid sequence: CASSWGVNLRGEQFF.

V usage is TRBV14 and J usage is TRBJ1-4; 9 bases match TRBD1. The germline CDR1 and CDR2 sequences are SGHDN and FVKESK. This CDR3 contains 16 residues. The V gene end was trimmed by 4 bases and the J gene end by 5 bases; junction bases not matched to a gene: 8. CDR3 sequence reads: CASSLTNRGLNEKLFF. For the CDR3, the DNA is TGTGCCAGCAGCCTTACGAACAGGGGGCTGAATGAAAAACTGTTTTTT.

The chain is built from TRBV3-1 (or the pseudogene TRBV3-2) and TRBJ1-5; 9 bases line up with TRBD1. The CDR3 extends over 13 amino acids. The V gene's germline CDR1 is LGHDT and CDR2 YNNKEL (reference sequence). The ends lost 3 bases at V and 11 bases at J; junction bases unmatched: 5. Here the CDR3 DNA reads TGTGCCAGCAGCCAGGGGACAGGGTTGGCCCAGCATTTT. This codes for CASSQGTGLAQHF.

The chain uses TRBV18 and TRBJ2-7, with a possible D match to TRBD1 (6 bases). The CDR3 runs to 14 residues. Trimming removed 2 bases at V and 4 bases at J, with 12 bases between. The germline CDR1 and CDR2 sequences are KGHSH and LQKENI. The DNA for the CDR3 is TGTGCCAGCTCACCAGGGGGCGCAATATACGAGCAGTACTTC. Its protein product is CASSPGGAIYEQYF.

Here the CDR3 reads CASSDYAPGANTEAFF. CDR3 nucleotide sequence: TGTGCCAGCAGCGACTATGCGCCAGGCGCGAACACTGAAGCTTTCTTT. The chain recombines TRBV7-8 with TRBJ1-1; no firm D call. Trimming took off 5 bases at V and 1 base at J, with 17 bases between the two ends. This CDR3 is built from 16 residues. Per the germline V gene, CDR1 is SGHVS and CDR2 is FQNEAQ.

This chain uses TRBV5-1 with TRBJ2-2, with 7 bases lining up with TRBD2. The CDR3 totals 15 residues. With V trimmed by 4 bases and J by 9 bases, 12 bases remained unmatched. CDR1 is SGHRS, CDR2 YFSETQ, per germline. The CDR3 coding sequence is TGCGCCAGCAGCAGGATTAGCGGGTCACTGAGGGAGCTGTTTTTT. Amino acid sequence: CASSRISGSLRELFF. Looking up the rest from reference TRBV5-1 and TRBJ2-2 gives the full variable domain: KAGVTQTPRYLIKTRGQQVTLSCSPISGHRSVSWYQQTPGQGLQFLFEYFSETQRNKGNFPGRFSGRQFSNSRSEMNVSTLELGDSALYLCASSRISGSLRELFFGEGSRLTVL.

The V and J genes are TRBV11-3 and TRBJ1-2; possibly TRBD1 for D (5 bases). V dropped 1 base and J dropped 4 bases, with 7 bases sitting between them. CDR3 length equals 13 residues. From germline, CDR1 is SGHNT and CDR2 YENEEA. As DNA, the CDR3 is TGTGCCAGCAGCTTAGTGGGGGGCTATGGCTACACCTTC. Translating gives CASSLVGGYGYTF.

This chain connects TRBV30 to TRBJ1-5; D is ambiguous. Germline V gene sequence: CDR1 GTSNPN, CDR2 SVGIG (reference sequence). The length of the CDR3 is 12 residues. Trimming pared 2 bases from V and 7 bases from J, leaving 9 bases between. The chain's CDR3 is CAWSPSGQPQHF. The CDR3 DNA follows: TGTGCCTGGAGTCCTTCGGGACAGCCCCAGCATTTT.

The rearrangement joins TRBV19 to TRBJ2-7; 8 bases fit TRBD1. CDR1 LNHDA and CDR2 SQIVND come from the germline V gene (reference sequence). There are 14 residues in the CDR3. The V and J ends lost 3 bases and 9 bases, in that order; junction bases with no gene match: 10. The CDR3 DNA reads TGTGCCAGTAGTATGACAGGGGATGCAACAGGGCAGTACTTC. Protein: CASSMTGDATGQYF. The variable domain in full, completed from reference TRBV19 and TRBJ2-7, reads DGGITQSPKYLFRKEGQNVTLSCEQNLNHDAMYWYRQDPGQGLRLIYYSQIVNDFQKGDIAEGYSVSREKKESFPLTVTSAQKNPTAFYLCASSMTGDATGQYFGPGTRLTVT.

This clone was recorded a few times. J is TRBJ1-2 and V is TRBV28; perhaps TRBD1 as D (6 bases). The germline V gene encodes CDR1 MDHEN and CDR2 SYDVKM. Trimming removed 6 bases at V and 5 bases at J, with 19 bases between. CDR3 length: 15 residues. In nucleotides, the CDR3 is TGTGCCAGCAGGGCAACAGGGTCCCAGCCGTATGGCTACACCTTC. Protein product: CASRATGSQPYGYTF.

The chain couples TRBV3-1 (or the pseudogene TRBV3-2) to TRBJ1-1, with 7 bases identical to TRBD1. The CDR3 has 15 amino acids. In germline, CDR1 is LGHDT, CDR2 YNNKEL (reference sequence). The V gene end was trimmed by 6 bases and the J gene end by 0 bases; junction bases not matched to a gene: 7. CDR3 sequence reads: CASSHRGMMNTEAFF. The CDR3 DNA sequence: TGTGCCAGCAGTCACAGGGGAATGATGAACACTGAAGCTTTCTTT.

This chain uses TRBV7-9 with TRBJ1-3, with TRBD1 identical over 7 bases. V dropped 5 bases and J dropped 3; count of bases not matched to a gene: 4. Germline assignment: CDR1 SEHNR and CDR2 FQNEAQ (reference sequence). The CDR3 loop spans 14 amino acids. The CDR3 DNA sequence: TGTGCCAGCAGCACTCGACAGGGTGGAAACACCATATATTTT. Its protein is CASSTRQGGNTIYF.

Concerning this clone: At one end, the junction sequence differs from germline, possibly due to a read error. V gene TRBV20-1 combines with J gene TRBJ2-5; no firm D call. The length of the CDR3 is 13 residues. Germline CDR1 reads DFQATT; CDR2 reads SNEGSKA (reference sequence). The CDR3, as DNA: TGCAGTGCTAGTGGCTTAAACCAGGAGACCCAGTACTTC. Encoded protein: CSASGLNQETQYF.

This chain connects TRBV3-1 (or the pseudogene TRBV3-2) to TRBJ2-4; 7 bases are shared with TRBD1. V was clipped by 2 bases and J by 6 bases; unmatched bases: 7. Germline V CDR1 and CDR2: LGHDT, YNNKEL (reference sequence). This CDR3 spans 15 amino acids. The CDR3 reads CASSQPGQSGNIQYF. For the CDR3, the DNA is TGTGCCAGCAGCCAACCGGGACAGTCAGGAAACATTCAGTACTTC.

V is TRBV7-9 and J is TRBJ1-2; D is possibly TRBD1 (6 bases). The CDR3 is 17 amino acids. CDR1 SEHNR and CDR2 FQNEAQ come from the germline V gene (reference sequence). Trimming cost V 1 base and J 4 bases, with 19 bases left between them. The CDR3 nucleotides read TGTGCCAGCAGCTTAGGAGGGGGTCTGGCAGGGGTCTATGGCTACACCTTC. Its protein is CASSLGGGLAGVYGYTF.

This chain connects TRBV3-1 (or the pseudogene TRBV3-2) to TRBJ1-2, with 7 bases lining up with TRBD1. This CDR3 is built from 13 residues. Germline CDR1 LGHDT, CDR2 YNNKEL (reference sequence). V lost 4 bases to trimming and J lost 8 bases; unmatched junction nucleotides: 7. CDR3 in amino acids: CASSPVQGGGYTF. The CDR3 DNA sequence: TGTGCCAGCAGCCCGGTCCAGGGGGGCGGCTACACCTTC.

The CDR3 region has the DNA TGTGCCAGTAAAGAGATGGGACAGGGCTACAATGAGCAGTTCTTC. This codes for CASKEMGQGYNEQFF. The chain employs TRBV19 and TRBJ2-1, with TRBD1 matching over 9 bases. This CDR3 region has 15 residues. The germline gives CDR1 LNHDA, CDR2 SQIVND (reference sequence). V shed 7 bases and J 3 bases; nucleotides not matched to a gene: 7.

This clone has at least ten counts. This rearrangement joins TRBV28 to TRBJ2-7; a possible D gene is TRBD2 (6 bases). This CDR3 region has 13 residues. The germline CDR1 and CDR2 sequences are MDHEN and SYDVKM. The ends were cut back, 7 bases at V and 3 bases at J, with 13 bases in the middle. The CDR3 nucleotides are TGTGCCAGCATCCGAGAGGGACTCTACGAGCAGTACTTC. Protein sequence: CASIREGLYEQYF.